This passage covers 7 T cell receptor beta chains from one sample sequenced in a study of cytomegalovirus exposure and HLA in healthy donors. The PCR had 60 Vbeta and 13 Jbeta primers. Only in-frame clones appear in the TCRdb table, and some are missing; sequencing was by immunoSEQ multiplex PCR. The sample includes over 80,000 clones, more than 60% of them seen just once. Sequenced material: PBMCs. These receptors were obtained from a man aged 55 to 70 in good health and CMV-seropositive.

This chain joins TRBV7-9 and TRBJ2-7; 10 nucleotides line up with TRBD1. Germline CDR1 is SEHNR and CDR2 is FQNEAQ (reference sequence). CDR3 size: 17 residues. With 2 bases clipped from V and 7 bases from J, the junction kept 14 bases outside the gene matches. The chain's CDR3 is CASSLMTGTGVGREQYF. The CDR3 DNA is TGTGCCAGCAGCTTAATGACCGGGACAGGGGTTGGCAGGGAGCAGTACTTC.

The J gene is TRBJ2-2, the V gene TRBV12-5; TRBD1 agrees at 7 bases. Looked up from germline, CDR1 is LGHNT and CDR2 is FRNRAP. The CDR3 runs 15 residues. The junction had 7 bases not matched to a gene; V was cut back by 2 bases and J by 7 bases. The CDR3 coding sequence is TGTGCTAGTGGTTTGCCTCAAGGGGGCAGCGGGGAGCTGTTTTTT. Residues: CASGLPQGGSGELFF. Combining the CDR3 with reference TRBV12-5 and TRBJ2-2 gives the whole variable domain DARVTQTPRHKVTEMGQEVTMRCQPILGHNTVFWYRQTMMQGLELLAYFRNRAPLDDSGMPKDRFSAEMPDATLATLKIQPSEPRDSAVYFCASGLPQGGSGELFFGEGSRLTVL.

This chain joins TRBV29-1 and TRBJ2-1, with a weak D call TRBD1 (5 bases). There are 13 residues in the CDR3. V was pared by 1 base and J by 4 bases, with 8 bases between. Per germline, CDR1 SQVTM and CDR2 ANQGSEA. CDR3 protein: CSVEADSYNEQFF. The CDR3 nucleotides are TGCAGCGTTGAAGCCGACAGTTACAATGAGCAGTTCTTC.

This chain links TRBV6-1 with TRBJ2-7; 7 bases are shared with TRBD1. CDR3 length: 16 residues. The junction had 8 bases not matched to a gene; V was cut back by 2 bases and J by 1 base. The V gene's germline CDR1 is MNHNS and CDR2 SASEGT. The CDR3 DNA reads as TGTGCCAGCAGTGAATCTACAGGGGTACGATCCTACGAGCAGTACTTC. It is translated as CASSESTGVRSYEQYF.

The chain is built from TRBV7-2 and TRBJ2-7; TRBD1 is a possible D gene (5 bases). V lost 3 bases, J lost 2 bases, and 11 bases lay in between. This CDR3 has 14 residues. Germline CDR1 reads SGHTA; CDR2 reads FQGNSA. The CDR3 nucleotides are TGTGCCAGCAGCTTGTACCAGGGCGCCTACGAGCAGTACTTC. It yields the protein CASSLYQGAYEQYF.

The rearrangement links TRBV7-2 to TRBJ2-7, with TRBD2 matching over 8 bases. Germline V lookup: CDR1 SGHTA, CDR2 FQGNSA. This CDR3 is built from 14 residues. V lost 5 bases, J lost 6 bases, and 9 bases stayed unmatched. CDR3 nucleotides: TGTGCCAGCAGCCAAGTCGGGGGGGCCGTCGAGCAGTACTTC. This sequence encodes CASSQVGGAVEQYF.

This clone has only a few counts. The CDR3 DNA sequence: TGCAGTGCCGGACTTAACAATGAGCAGTTCTTC. Encoded protein: CSAGLNNEQFF. The V and J genes are TRBV20-1 and TRBJ2-1, with D tentatively TRBD2 (5 bases). The V end lost 6 bases, the J end lost 5 bases, and 8 bases lay between the germline ends. CDR1 is DFQATT, CDR2 SNEGSKA, per germline (reference sequence). CDR3 length: 11 amino acids.